Listed here are 4 T cell receptor beta chains from one sample, sequenced in a study of blood T cell repertoires in COVID-19. Data came from immunoSEQ multiplex PCR; TCRdb stores just in-frame clones and leaves some out. This table has roughly 200,000 clones, 65% to 85% appearing once. Sequenced sample: peripheral blood. These receptors all stem from a man aged 40-55 years with acute or convalescent COVID-19.

The chain uses TRBV29-1 and TRBJ2-1; D is perhaps TRBD1 (6 bases). This CDR3 spans 14 amino acids. Germline values: CDR1 SQVTM, CDR2 ANQGSEA. Trimming cost V 8 bases and J 3 bases, with 17 bases left between them. As DNA, the CDR3 is TGCAGCCCTGACAGGCCCAACCACTACAATGAGCAGTTCTTC. It codes for CSPDRPNHYNEQFF.

This clone occurred many times. The gene calls are TRBV30 and TRBJ1-3; 7 bases align to TRBD1. The ends lost 6 bases at V and 0 bases at J; junction bases unmatched: 5. Germline V gene data show CDR1 as GTSNPN and CDR2 as SVGIG (reference sequence). This CDR3 is built from 14 residues. The CDR3 DNA sequence: TGTGCCTGTGGACAGGCGTACTCTGGAAACACCATATATTTT. Translating it yields CACGQAYSGNTIYF.

About this clone itself: The same CDR3 is also encoded by other DNA sequences in this sample. This chain links TRBV19 with TRBJ2-5; 8 nucleotides agree with TRBD1. Germline V CDR1 and CDR2: LNHDA, SQIVND (reference sequence). The CDR3 contains 15 residues. V shed 5 bases and J 5 bases; nucleotides not matched to a gene: 10. In nucleotides, the CDR3 is TGTGCCAGTAGTCCGGTCCAGGGGGCTTGGGAGACCCAGTACTTC. Protein sequence: CASSPVQGAWETQYF.

The V and J genes are TRBV2 and TRBJ1-2, with D possibly TRBD1 on 6 matching bases. The CDR3 is made up of 14 amino acids. Germline values: CDR1 SNHLY, CDR2 FYNNEI. V was pared by 3 bases and J by 4 bases, with 12 bases between. Here the CDR3 reads CASSEGQGTYGYTF. The DNA of the CDR3 is TGTGCCAGCAGTGAGGGGCAGGGGACCTATGGCTACACCTTC.